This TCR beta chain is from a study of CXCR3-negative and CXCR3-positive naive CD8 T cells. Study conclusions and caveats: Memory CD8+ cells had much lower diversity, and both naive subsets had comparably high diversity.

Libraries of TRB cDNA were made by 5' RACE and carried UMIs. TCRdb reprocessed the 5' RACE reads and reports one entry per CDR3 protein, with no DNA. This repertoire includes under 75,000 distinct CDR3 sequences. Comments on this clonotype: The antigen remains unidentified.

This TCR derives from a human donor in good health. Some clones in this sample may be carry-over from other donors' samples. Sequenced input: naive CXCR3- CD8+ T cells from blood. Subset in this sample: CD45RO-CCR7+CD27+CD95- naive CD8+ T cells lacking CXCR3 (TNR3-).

CDR3 residues: CAAASGSTGELFF. The chain uses TRBV7-7 and TRBJ2-2. The germline V gene has CDR1 SSHAT and CDR2 FNYEAQ (reference sequence). The CDR3 runs to 13 residues.